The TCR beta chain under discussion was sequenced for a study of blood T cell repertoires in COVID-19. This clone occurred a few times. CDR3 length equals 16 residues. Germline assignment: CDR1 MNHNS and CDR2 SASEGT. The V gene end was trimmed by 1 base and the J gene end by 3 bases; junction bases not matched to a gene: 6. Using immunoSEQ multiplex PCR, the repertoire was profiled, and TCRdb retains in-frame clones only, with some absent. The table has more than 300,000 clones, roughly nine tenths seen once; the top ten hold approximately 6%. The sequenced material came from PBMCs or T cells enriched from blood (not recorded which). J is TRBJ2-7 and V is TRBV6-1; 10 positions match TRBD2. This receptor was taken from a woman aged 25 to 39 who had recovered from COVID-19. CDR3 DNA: TGTGCCAGCAGTGAAGGAAGTCCTAGCGGGGGCTACGAGCAGTACTTC. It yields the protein CASSEGSPSGGYEQYF.